These 8 T cell receptor beta chains originate from one sample sequenced in a study of T cells in women clearing cervical HPV infection (dated by TCRdb to the late 2010s). The library came from the immunoSEQ multiplex PCR assay. TCRdb took this table from immuneACCESS and kept in-frame rearrangements with V and J called. Such tables lack part of the clones; where checked against another copy, unresolved V genes explain under half of the gap, and the rest is unexplained. This sample's records show around 39,000 clones. Clones ranked in the top ten supply 4.5% to 6% of the sample. Material for sequencing was blood buffy coat. The source is a woman between 18 and 69 years old with a cervical HPV16 infection that either progressed to CIN3+ or cleared (not recorded which).

As to this clone: With the read ending 3 residues before the CDR3 end, the germline J gene is used to fill in that end. The V gene is TRBV7-9, the J gene TRBJ1-2; D is ambiguous. The CDR3 is 12 amino acids. Germline-derived CDR1 and CDR2 are SEHNR and FQNEAQ (reference sequence). CDR3 region: CASSSNPDTYTF. The part of the CDR3 DNA that was read is TGTGCCAGCAGCTCCAATCCAGATACC.

On this clone: The read halts 3 residues ahead of the CDR3 end, with the missing end drawn from the germline J gene. The rearrangement links TRBV5-1 to TRBJ2-2; D is possibly TRBD1 (6 bases). This CDR3 comprises 14 residues. The germline V gene encodes CDR1 SGHRS and CDR2 YFSETQ. The CDR3 reads CASSFRGGDEKLFF. CDR3 DNA, as far as it was read: TGCGCCAGCAGCTTCCGAGGGGGAGATGAAAAG.

A word on this clone: The observed sequence ends 3 residues before the CDR3 terminus, with the missing tail filled in from the germline J gene. The chain carries TRBV18 and TRBJ1-2, with D hard to call. The CDR3 totals 16 residues. Germline V gene lookup returns CDR1 KGHSH and CDR2 LQKENI. CDR3 region: CASSPPSASGSYDYTF. CDR3 bases read: TGTGCCAGCTCACCACCGTCTGCTAGCGGGAGCTACGAC.

CDR3 sequence reads: CASSSTGGKDQPQHF. The DNA read from the CDR3 is TGTGCCAGCAGCTCCACAGGGGGGAAGGATCAGCCC. This rearrangement joins TRBV7-2 to TRBJ1-5; 8 nucleotides match TRBD1. With the read ending 3 residues before the CDR3 end, the germline J gene is used to fill in that end. V lost 4 bases, J lost 5 bases, and 7 bases stayed unmatched. The germline V gene encodes CDR1 SGHTA and CDR2 FQGNSA. This CDR3 is built from 15 residues.

As concerns this clone: With the read ending 3 residues before the CDR3 end, the germline J gene is used to fill in that end. The rearrangement joins TRBV18 to TRBJ2-5; TRBD2 matches at 10 bases. The germline gives CDR1 KGHSH, CDR2 LQKENI. The CDR3 contains 16 residues. V gave up 0 bases and J gave up 4 bases; unmatched junction bases: 5. CDR3 DNA (partial): TGTGCCAGCTCACCACCGAGGACTAGCGGTAGAGAGACC. This sequence encodes CASSPPRTSGRET. The CDR3 as a whole reads CASSPPRTSGRETQYF.

Note on this clone: The read finishes 3 residues shy of the CDR3 end, and the germline J gene is used to complete it. The gene calls are TRBV12-3 or TRBV12-4 and TRBJ2-7; D is perhaps TRBD1 (7 bases). CDR3 size: 15 residues. V was shortened by 6 bases and J by 4 bases, with 19 bases between the two germline ends. CDR3 amino acids: CASSPPGGRPYEQYF. The part of the CDR3 DNA that was read is TGTGCCAGCAGCCCCCCAGGGGGGAGGCCTTACGAG.

To note about this clone: Sequencing ends 3 residues short of the CDR3 end; the germline J gene provides the rest. This chain links TRBV20-1 with TRBJ2-1; TRBD2 agrees at 7 bases. V shed 2 bases, J shed 0 bases, and the junction held 4 bases outside the gene matches. CDR3 length: 15 residues. CDR1 is DFQATT and CDR2 is SNEGSKA in the germline V gene (reference sequence). CDR3 bases read: TGCAGTGCTAGACGGCGGGGGAGCTCCTACAATGAG. Encoded protein: CSARRRGSSYNE. The CDR3, in full, reads CSARRRGSSYNEQFF.

Notes on this clone: The read finishes 3 residues shy of the CDR3 end, and the germline J gene is used to complete it. This sequence joins TRBV7-3 and TRBJ1-2, with TRBD1 matching over 8 bases. This CDR3 has 18 amino acids. J lost 3 bases, V lost 1 base, and 13 bases had no gene match. Germline CDR1 SGHTA, CDR2 FQGTGA. The CDR3 sequence: CASSLIPTGDVLDYGYTF. Partial CDR3 DNA: TGTGCCAGCAGCTTAATCCCGACAGGGGACGTTTTGGACTATGGC.